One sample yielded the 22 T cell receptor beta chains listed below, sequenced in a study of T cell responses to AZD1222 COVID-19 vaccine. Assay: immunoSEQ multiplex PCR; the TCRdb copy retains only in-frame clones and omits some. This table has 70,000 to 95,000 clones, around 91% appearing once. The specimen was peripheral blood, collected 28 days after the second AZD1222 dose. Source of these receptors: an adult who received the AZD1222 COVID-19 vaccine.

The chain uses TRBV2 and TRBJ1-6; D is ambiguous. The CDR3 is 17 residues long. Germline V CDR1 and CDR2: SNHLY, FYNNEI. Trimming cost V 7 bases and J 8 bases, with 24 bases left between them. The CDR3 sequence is CASTSFLIRGLDSPLHF. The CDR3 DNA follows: TGTGCCAGCACTTCGTTCCTAATCCGGGGTCTCGATTCACCCCTCCACTTT.

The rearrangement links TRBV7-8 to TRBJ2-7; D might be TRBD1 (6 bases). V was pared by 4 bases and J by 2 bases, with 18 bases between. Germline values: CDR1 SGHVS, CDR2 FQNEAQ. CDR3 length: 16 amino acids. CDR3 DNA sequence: TGTGCCAGCAGCTCCGTGAGACAGCCAGGGGCCTACGAGCAGTACTTC. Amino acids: CASSSVRQPGAYEQYF.

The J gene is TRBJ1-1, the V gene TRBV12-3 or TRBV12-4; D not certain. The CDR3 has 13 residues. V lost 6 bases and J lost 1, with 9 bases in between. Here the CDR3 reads CASRRRPNTEAFF. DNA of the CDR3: TGTGCCAGCAGGAGACGACCGAACACTGAAGCTTTCTTT.

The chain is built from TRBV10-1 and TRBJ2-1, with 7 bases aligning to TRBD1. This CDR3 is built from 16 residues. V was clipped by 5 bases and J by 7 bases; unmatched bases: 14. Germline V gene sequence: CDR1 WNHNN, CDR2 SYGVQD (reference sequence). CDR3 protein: CASSNTGTEGRNEQFF. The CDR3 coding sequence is TGCGCCAGCAGTAATACCGGGACAGAGGGTAGGAATGAGCAGTTCTTC.

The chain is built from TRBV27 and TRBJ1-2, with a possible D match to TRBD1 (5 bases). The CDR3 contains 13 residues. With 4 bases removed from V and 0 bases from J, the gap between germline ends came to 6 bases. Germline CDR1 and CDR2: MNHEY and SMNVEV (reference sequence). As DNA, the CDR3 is TGTGCCAGCAGTTCGACAGCTAACTATGGCTACACCTTC. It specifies CASSSTANYGYTF.

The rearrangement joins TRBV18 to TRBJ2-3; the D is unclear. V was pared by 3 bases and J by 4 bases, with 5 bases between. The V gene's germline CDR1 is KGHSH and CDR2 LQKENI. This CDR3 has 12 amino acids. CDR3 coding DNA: TGTGCCAGCTCACCGCAGGCAGATACGCAGTATTTT. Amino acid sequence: CASSPQADTQYF.

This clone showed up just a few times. The CDR3 region has the DNA TGTGCCAGCAGTTACGATTTGGAAACGGACGAGCAGTACTTC. Protein: CASSYDLETDEQYF. This sequence joins TRBV6-2 or TRBV6-3 and TRBJ2-7, with unresolved D. The CDR3 spans 14 residues. V lost 2 bases and J lost 5, with 13 bases in between. Germline V gene data show CDR1 as MNHEY and CDR2 as SVGEGT.

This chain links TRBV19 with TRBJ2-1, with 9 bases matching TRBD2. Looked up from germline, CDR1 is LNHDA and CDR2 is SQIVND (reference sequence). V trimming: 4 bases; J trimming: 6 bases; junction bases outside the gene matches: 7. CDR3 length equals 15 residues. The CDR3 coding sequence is TGTGCCAGTAGTAGTTCTAGCGGGGTTGGCAATGAGCAGTTCTTC. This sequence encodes CASSSSSGVGNEQFF.

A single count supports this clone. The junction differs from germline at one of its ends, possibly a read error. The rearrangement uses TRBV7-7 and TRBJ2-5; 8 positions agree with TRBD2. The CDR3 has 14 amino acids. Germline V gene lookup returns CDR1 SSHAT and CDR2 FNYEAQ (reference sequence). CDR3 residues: CASSQGPGGETQYF. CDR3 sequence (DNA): TGTGCTAGCAGCCAAGGCCCGGGGGGGGAGACCCAGTACTTC.

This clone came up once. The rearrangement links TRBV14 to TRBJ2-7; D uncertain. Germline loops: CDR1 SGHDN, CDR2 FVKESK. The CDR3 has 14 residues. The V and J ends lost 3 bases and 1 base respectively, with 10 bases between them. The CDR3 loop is CASSQMASSYEQYF. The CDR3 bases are TGTGCCAGCAGCCAGATGGCCAGTTCCTACGAGCAGTACTTC.

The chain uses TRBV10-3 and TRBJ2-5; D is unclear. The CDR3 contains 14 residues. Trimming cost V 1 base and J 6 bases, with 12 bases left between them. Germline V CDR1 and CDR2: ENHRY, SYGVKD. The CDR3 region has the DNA TGTGCCATCAGTGAGTTTGGCAGGAATCAGACCCAGTACTTC. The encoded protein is CAISEFGRNQTQYF.

CDR3 bases: TGTGCCAGCAGTGGAAGCAACTATGGCTACACCTTC. This encodes CASSGSNYGYTF. The chain carries TRBV2 and TRBJ1-2; D is ambiguous. This CDR3 has 12 residues. The V end lost 4 bases, the J end lost 2 bases, and 5 bases lay between the germline ends. The V gene's germline CDR1 is SNHLY and CDR2 FYNNEI.

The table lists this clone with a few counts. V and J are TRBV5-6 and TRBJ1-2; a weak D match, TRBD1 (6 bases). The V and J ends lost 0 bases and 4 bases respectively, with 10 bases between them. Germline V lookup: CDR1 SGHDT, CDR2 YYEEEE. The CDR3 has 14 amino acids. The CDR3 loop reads CASSLGRTAYGYTF. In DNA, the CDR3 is TGTGCCAGCAGCTTGGGCAGGACAGCCTATGGCTACACCTTC.

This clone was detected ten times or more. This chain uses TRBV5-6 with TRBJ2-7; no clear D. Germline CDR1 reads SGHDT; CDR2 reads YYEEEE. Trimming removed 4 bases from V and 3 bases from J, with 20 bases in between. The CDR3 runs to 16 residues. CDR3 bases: TGTGCCAGCAGCAAGAGCTTGGGAATAAGTGTCTACGAGCAGTACTTC. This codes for CASSKSLGISVYEQYF.

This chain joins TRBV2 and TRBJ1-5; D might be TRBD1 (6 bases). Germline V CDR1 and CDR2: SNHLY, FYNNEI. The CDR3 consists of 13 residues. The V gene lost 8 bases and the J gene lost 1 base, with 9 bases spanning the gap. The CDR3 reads CASSGGSNQPQHF. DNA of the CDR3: TGTGCCAGCTCCGGGGGCAGCAATCAGCCCCAGCATTTT.

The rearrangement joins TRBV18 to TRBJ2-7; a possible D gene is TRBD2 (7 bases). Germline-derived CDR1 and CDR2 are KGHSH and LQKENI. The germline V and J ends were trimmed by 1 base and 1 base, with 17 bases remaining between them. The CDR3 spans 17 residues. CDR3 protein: CASSPLRGGETSYEQYF. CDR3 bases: TGTGCCAGCTCACCACTCCGAGGGGGGGAAACTTCCTACGAGCAGTACTTC. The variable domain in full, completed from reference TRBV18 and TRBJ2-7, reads NAGVMQNPRHLVRRRGQEARLRCSPMKGHSHVYWYRQLPEEGLKFMVYLQKENIIDESGMPKERFSAEFPKEGPSILRIQQVVRGDSAAYFCASSPLRGGETSYEQYFGPGTRLTVT.

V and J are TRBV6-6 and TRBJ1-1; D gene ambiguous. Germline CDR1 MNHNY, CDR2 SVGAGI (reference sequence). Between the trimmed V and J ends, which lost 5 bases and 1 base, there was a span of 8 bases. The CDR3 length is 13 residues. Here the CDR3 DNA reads TGTGCCAGCAGTCAACCCACGAACACTGAAGCTTTCTTT. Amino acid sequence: CASSQPTNTEAFF.

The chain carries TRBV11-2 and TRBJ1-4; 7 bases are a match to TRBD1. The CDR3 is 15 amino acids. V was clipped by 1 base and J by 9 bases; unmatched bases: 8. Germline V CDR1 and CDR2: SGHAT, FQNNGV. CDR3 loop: CASSLGRGDGKKLFF. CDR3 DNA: TGTGCCAGCAGCTTAGGCAGGGGGGATGGGAAAAAACTGTTTTTT.

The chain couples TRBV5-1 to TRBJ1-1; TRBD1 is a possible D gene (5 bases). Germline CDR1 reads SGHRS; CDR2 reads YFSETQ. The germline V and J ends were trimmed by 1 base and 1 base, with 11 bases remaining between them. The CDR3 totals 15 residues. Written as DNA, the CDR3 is TGCGCCAGCAGCTTGATTGGGGGTCAGAACACTGAAGCTTTCTTT. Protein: CASSLIGGQNTEAFF.

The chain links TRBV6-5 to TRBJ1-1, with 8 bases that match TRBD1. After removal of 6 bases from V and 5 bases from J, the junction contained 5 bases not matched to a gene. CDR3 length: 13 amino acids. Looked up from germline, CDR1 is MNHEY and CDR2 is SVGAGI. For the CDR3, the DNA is TGTGCCAGCAGGGGACAGGCGGTTACTGAAGCTTTCTTT. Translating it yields CASRGQAVTEAFF.

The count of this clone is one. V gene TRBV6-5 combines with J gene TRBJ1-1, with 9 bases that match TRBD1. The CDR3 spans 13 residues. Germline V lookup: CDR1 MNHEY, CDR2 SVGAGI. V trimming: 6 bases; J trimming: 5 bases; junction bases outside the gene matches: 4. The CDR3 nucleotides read TGTGCCAGCAGCGGGGACAGGGTAACTGAAGCTTTCTTT. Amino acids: CASSGDRVTEAFF.

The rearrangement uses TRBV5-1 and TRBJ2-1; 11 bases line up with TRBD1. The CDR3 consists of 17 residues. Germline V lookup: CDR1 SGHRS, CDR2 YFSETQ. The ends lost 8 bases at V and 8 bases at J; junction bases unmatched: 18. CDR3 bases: TGCGCCAGGACGGACAGGGGGCACTTGGTACGTATCCATGAGCAGTTCTTC. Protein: CARTDRGHLVRIHEQFF.